The sequence of this T cell receptor beta chain was determined in a study of technical replicates of blood from a handful of donors. Measured with immunoSEQ multiplex PCR; TCRdb has only the in-frame clones, and not every one. Seen here are 55,000 to 80,000 clones, around 93% observed once, and the top ten hold 0.42%. The clonotype was recovered from a human donor in good health. The sequenced sample consisted of T cells isolated from PBMCs.

DNA of the CDR3: TGTGCCAGCACGACCCCTCGGGGGGGTCGGTACGAGCAGTACTTC. Amino acid sequence: CASTTPRGGRYEQYF. This chain joins TRBV7-2 and TRBJ2-7, with 8 bases matching TRBD2. The CDR3 runs 15 residues. V was clipped by 7 bases and J by 4 bases; unmatched bases: 12. The germline V gene encodes CDR1 SGHTA and CDR2 FQGNSA.